This entry concerns a single TCR beta chain. Data came from immunoSEQ multiplex PCR; TCRdb stores just in-frame clones and leaves some out. The repertoire holds 98,000 or so clones, with 85% to 95% as singletons. Germline assignment: CDR1 SGHTA and CDR2 FQGNSA. With 11 bases clipped from V and 6 bases from J, the junction kept 4 bases outside the gene matches. CDR3 length equals 12 residues. This entry is derived from a study of siplizumab effects on memory and regulatory T cells. The specimen sequenced was Tregs sorted from blood. The chain employs TRBV7-2 and TRBJ2-3, with TRBD1 matching over 11 bases. This TCR derives from a human donor in good health. CDR3 region: CAGDRGTDTQYF. In DNA, the CDR3 is TGTGCCGGGGACAGGGGGACGGATACGCAGTATTTT.